A single count supports the clone carrying this T cell receptor (beta chain). Trimming took 3 bases from V and 6 from J; bases not matched to a gene: 6. Germline CDR1 is LGHNA and CDR2 is YSLEER. CDR3 length equals 14 residues. This record belongs to a study of T cell changes during pregnancy in multiple sclerosis. Some clones are missing from TCRdb's copy, which holds only in-frame ones; the method was immunoSEQ multiplex PCR. The sample lists around 59,000 clones, around 90% occurring once. This sequence was found in a female donor in good health, enrolled as a control in a pregnancy study. Sequencing was performed on peripheral blood, taken in the third trimester of pregnancy. The rearrangement uses TRBV4-3 and TRBJ1-2, with TRBD1 matching over 8 bases. CDR3 region: CASSHPDREDGYTF. The CDR3 DNA reads as TGCGCCAGCAGCCACCCGGACAGGGAGGATGGCTACACCTTC.